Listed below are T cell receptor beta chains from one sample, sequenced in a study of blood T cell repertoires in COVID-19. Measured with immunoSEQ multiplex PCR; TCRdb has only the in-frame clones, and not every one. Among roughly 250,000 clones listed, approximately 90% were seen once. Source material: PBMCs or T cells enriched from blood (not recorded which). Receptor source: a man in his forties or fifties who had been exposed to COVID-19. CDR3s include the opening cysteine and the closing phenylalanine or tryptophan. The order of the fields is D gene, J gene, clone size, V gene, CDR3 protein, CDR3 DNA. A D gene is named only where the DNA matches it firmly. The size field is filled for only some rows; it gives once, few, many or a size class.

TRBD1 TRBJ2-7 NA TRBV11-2 CASSYVGQGVYEQYF TGTGCCAGCAGCTACGTTGGACAGGGAGTCTACGAGCAGTACTTC
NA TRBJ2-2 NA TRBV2 CASSAGLGTGELFF TGTGCCAGCAGTGCGGGATTAGGGACCGGGGAGCTGTTTTTT
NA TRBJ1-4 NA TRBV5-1 CASSLGLSQSDEKLFF TGCGCCAGCAGCTTGGGCCTGTCTCAGAGCGATGAAAAACTGTTTTTT
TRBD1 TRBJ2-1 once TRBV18 CASSPVTGENEQFF TGTGCCAGCTCACCCGTGACAGGGGAAAATGAGCAGTTCTTC
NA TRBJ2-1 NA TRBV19 CASSRGGGVTYNEQFF TGTGCCAGTAGTAGAGGGGGCGGGGTGACCTACAATGAGCAGTTCTTC
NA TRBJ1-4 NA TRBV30 CAWSVLWGRNEKLFF TGTGCCTGGAGTGTACTGTGGGGGCGCAATGAAAAACTGTTTTTT
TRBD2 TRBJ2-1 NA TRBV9 CASSVGRSGRADEQFF TGTGCCAGCAGCGTAGGGCGAAGCGGGAGGGCCGATGAGCAGTTCTTC
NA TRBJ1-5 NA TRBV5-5 CASSLGRSSNQPQHF TGTGCCAGCAGCTTGGGGCGGTCTTCCAATCAGCCCCAGCATTTT
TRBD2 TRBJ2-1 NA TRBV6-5 CASSSLAGGPNEQFF TGTGCCAGCAGTTCCCTGGCGGGAGGGCCAAATGAGCAGTTCTTC
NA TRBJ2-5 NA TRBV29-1 CSGTGQYQETQYF TGCAGCGGAACCGGACAGTATCAAGAGACCCAGTACTTC
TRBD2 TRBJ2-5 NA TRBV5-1 CASSPGLAGATQYF TGCGCCAGCAGCCCGGGACTAGCCGGAGCGACCCAGTACTTC
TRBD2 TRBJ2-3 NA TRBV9 CASSGPSGRLDTQYF TGTGCCAGCAGCGGACCAAGCGGGAGGTTAGATACGCAGTATTTT
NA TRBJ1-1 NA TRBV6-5 CASSFGSVGGYTEAFF TGTGCCAGCAGTTTCGGGAGCGTTGGGGGGTACACTGAAGCTTTCTTT
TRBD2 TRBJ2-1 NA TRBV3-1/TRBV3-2 CASSQDPGGRSNEQFF TGTGCCAGCAGCCAAGATCCCGGCGGGAGATCCAATGAGCAGTTCTTC
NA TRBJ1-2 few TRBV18 CASSTTPGGYGYTF TGTGCCAGCTCTACCACCCCCGGAGGGTATGGCTACACCTTC
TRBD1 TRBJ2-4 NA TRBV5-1 CASSLMGQETIQYF TGCGCCAGCAGCTTGATGGGACAGGAGACGATTCAGTACTTC
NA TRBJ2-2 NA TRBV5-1 CASKRDNTGELFF TGCGCCAGCAAGAGAGATAACACCGGGGAGCTGTTTTTT
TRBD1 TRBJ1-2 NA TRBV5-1 CASSAPGQGNYGYTF TGCGCCAGCAGCGCGCCGGGACAGGGTAACTATGGCTACACCTTC
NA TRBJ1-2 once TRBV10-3 CAISDTITNYGYTF TGTGCCATCAGTGACACAATAACTAACTATGGCTACACCTTC
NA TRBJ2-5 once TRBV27 CASSSQPAATQYF TGTGCCAGCAGTTCCCAACCCGCGGCGACCCAGTACTTC
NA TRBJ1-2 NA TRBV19 CASSQAGFYGYTF TGTGCCAGTAGCCAAGCGGGGTTCTATGGCTACACCTTC
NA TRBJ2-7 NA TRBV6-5 CASSRGTGKDEQYF TGTGCCAGCAGTCGGGGGACGGGGAAGGACGAGCAGTACTTC
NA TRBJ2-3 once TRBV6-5 CASTLKGQYTDTQYF TGTGCCAGCACCTTAAAAGGACAGTACACAGATACGCAGTATTTT
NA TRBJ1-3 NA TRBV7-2 CASSLLGAGNTIYF TGTGCCAGCAGCTTACTAGGGGCCGGAAACACCATATATTTT
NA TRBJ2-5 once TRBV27 CASSLLLGGVETQYF TGTGCCAGCAGTTTATTACTAGGTGGTGTTGAGACCCAGTACTTC
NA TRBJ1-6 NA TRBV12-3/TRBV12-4 CASMRQLNSPLHF TGTGCCAGCATGAGACAGCTCAATTCACCCCTCCACTTT
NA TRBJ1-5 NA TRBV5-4 CASSLDSGQPQHF TGTGCCAGCAGCTTGGACAGCGGGCAGCCCCAGCATTTT
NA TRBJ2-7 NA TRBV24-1 CARVGVNLDEQYF TGTGCCCGGGTAGGGGTAAACCTCGACGAGCAGTACTTC
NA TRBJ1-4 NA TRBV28 CASSFRAQIEKLFF TGTGCCAGCAGTTTCAGGGCTCAAATTGAAAAACTGTTTTTT
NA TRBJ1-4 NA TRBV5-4 CASSTAQGEKLFF TGTGCCAGCAGCACCGCCCAGGGGGAAAAACTGTTTTTT
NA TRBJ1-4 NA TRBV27 CASSLALRSWEKLFF TGTGCCAGCAGTTTAGCCTTACGGAGTTGGGAAAAACTGTTTTTT
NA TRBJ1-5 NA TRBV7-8 CASSLRRGNQPQHF TGTGCCAGCAGCTTGAGGCGGGGCAATCAGCCCCAGCATTTT
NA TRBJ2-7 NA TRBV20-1 CSASIGTSYEQYF TGCAGTGCTAGTATAGGGACTTCCTACGAGCAGTACTTC
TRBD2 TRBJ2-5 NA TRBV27 CASRLKTSGGPRETQYF TGTGCCAGCAGATTGAAGACTAGCGGGGGGCCCCGGGAGACCCAGTACTTC
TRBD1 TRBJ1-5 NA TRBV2 CASSEETGGDQPQHF TGTGCCAGCAGTGAAGAGACAGGGGGGGACCAGCCCCAGCATTTT
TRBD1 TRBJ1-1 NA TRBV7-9 CASTWGTANTEAFF TGTGCCAGCACCTGGGGGACAGCAAACACTGAAGCTTTCTTT
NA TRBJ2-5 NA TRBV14 CASSQAGVQETQYF TGTGCCAGCAGCCAAGCAGGGGTTCAAGAGACCCAGTACTTC
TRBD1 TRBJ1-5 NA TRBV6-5 CASSPDRVYQPQHF TGTGCCAGCAGCCCCGACAGGGTTTATCAGCCCCAGCATTTT